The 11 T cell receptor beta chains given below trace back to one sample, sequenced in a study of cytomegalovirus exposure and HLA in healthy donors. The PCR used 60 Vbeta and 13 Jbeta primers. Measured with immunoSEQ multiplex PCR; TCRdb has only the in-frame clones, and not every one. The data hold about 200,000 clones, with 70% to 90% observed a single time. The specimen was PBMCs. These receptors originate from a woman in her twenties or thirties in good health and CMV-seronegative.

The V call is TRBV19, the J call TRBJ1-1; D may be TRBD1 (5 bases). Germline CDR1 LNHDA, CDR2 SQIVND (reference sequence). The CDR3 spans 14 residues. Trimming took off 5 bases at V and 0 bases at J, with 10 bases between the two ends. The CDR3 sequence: CASSVQVLNTEAFF. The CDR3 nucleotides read TGTGCCAGTAGTGTACAGGTACTGAACACTGAAGCTTTCTTT.

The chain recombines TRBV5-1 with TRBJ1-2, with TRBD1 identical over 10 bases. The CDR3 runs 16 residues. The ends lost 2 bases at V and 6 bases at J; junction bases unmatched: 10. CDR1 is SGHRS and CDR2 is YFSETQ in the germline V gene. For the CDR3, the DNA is TGCGCCAGCAGCTTAGGGACAGGGGTAATTGTGGATGGCTACACCTTC. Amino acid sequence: CASSLGTGVIVDGYTF.

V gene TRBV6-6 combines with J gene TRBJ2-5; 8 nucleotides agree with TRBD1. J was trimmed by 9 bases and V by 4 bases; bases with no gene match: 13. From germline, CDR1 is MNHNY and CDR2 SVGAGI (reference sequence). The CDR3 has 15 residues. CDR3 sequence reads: CASSLPTGAPLSQYF. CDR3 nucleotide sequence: TGTGCCAGCAGTTTACCGACAGGGGCCCCCCTGTCCCAGTACTTC.

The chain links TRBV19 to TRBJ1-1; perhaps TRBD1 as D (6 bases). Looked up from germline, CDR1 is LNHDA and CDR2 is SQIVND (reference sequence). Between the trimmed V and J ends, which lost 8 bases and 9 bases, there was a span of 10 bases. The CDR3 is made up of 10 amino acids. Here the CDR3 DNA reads TGTGCCAGTCGACAGGAGAAAGCTTTCTTT. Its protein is CASRQEKAFF.

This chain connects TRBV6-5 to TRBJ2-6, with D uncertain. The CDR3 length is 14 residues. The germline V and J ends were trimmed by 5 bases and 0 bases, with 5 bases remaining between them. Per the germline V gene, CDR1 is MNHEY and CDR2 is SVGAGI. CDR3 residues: CASSGPSGANVLTF. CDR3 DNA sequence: TGTGCCAGCAGTGGGCCCTCTGGGGCCAACGTCCTGACTTTC.

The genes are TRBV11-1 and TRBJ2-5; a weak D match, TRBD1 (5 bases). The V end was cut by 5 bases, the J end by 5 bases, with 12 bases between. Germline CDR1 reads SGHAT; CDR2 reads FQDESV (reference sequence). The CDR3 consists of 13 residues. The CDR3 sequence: CASSRDRLETQYF. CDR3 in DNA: TGTGCCAGCAGCCGAGACAGATTGGAGACCCAGTACTTC.

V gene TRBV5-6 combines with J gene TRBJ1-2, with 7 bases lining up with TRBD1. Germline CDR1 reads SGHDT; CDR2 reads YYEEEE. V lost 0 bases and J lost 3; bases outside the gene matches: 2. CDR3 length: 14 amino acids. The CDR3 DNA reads TGTGCCAGCAGCTTGGGGGGGACAGACTATGGCTACACCTTC. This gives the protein CASSLGGTDYGYTF.

CDR3 loop: CSAEIVKEQFF. The CDR3 region has the DNA TGCAGTGCAGAGATTGTCAAGGAGCAGTTCTTC. The gene calls are TRBV20-1 and TRBJ2-1; D not resolved. This CDR3 contains 11 residues. CDR1 and CDR2 from the germline V gene are DFQATT and SNEGSKA (reference sequence). V gave up 6 bases and J gave up 10 bases, with 13 bases separating them.

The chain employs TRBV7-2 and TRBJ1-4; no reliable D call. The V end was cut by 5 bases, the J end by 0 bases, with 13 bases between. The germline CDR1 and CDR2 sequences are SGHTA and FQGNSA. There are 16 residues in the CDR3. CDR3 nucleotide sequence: TGTGCCAGCAGCCCTTTCCGAGGGACAACTAATGAAAAACTGTTTTTT. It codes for CASSPFRGTTNEKLFF.

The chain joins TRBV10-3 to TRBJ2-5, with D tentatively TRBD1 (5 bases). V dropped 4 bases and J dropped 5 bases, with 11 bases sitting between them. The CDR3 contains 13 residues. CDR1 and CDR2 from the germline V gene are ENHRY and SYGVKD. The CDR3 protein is CAISASTVETQYF. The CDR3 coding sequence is TGTGCCATCAGTGCGTCGACAGTGGAGACCCAGTACTTC.

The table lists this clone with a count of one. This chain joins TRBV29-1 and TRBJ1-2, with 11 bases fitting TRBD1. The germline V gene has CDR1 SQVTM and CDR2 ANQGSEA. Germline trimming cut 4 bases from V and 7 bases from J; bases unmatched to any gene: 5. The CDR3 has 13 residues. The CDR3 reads CSVGGTGGIGYTF. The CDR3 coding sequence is TGCAGCGTTGGCGGGACAGGGGGTATTGGCTACACCTTC.